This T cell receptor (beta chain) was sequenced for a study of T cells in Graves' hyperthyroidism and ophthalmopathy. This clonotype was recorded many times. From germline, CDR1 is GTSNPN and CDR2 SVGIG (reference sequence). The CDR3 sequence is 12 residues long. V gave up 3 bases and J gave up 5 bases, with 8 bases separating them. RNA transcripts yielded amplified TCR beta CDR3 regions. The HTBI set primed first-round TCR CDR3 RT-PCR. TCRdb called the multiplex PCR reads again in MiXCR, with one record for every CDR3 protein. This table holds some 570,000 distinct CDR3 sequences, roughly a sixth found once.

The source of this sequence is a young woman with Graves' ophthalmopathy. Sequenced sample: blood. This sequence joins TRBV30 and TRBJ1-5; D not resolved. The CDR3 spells CAWSLGDQPQHF. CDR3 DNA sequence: TGTGCCTGGAGCCTTGGAGATCAGCCCCAGCATTTT.